The 26 T cell receptor beta chains in this list originate from one sample, sequenced in a study of blood T cells in healthy people across ages. Through a sample-barcoded 5' primer and a J-beta primer mix, a second PCR was run for roughly 6 to 12 cycles. One entry per CDR3 protein results from TCRdb running MiXCR on the 5' RACE reads. This sample has around 800,000 distinct CDR3 sequences; about 26% occur once, and the top ten carry 3%. These data were likewise used in another study, on T cells of mothers and their children.

Sequenced: blood. The receptors come from a boy younger than 18 in good health.

This clonotype was counted between two and nine times. The chain links TRBV12-3 or TRBV12-4 to TRBJ2-7; TRBD1 aligns across 7 bases. The CDR3 sequence is 14 residues long. The V and J ends lost 5 bases and 0 bases, in that order; junction bases with no gene match: 4. CDR3 in DNA: TGTGCCAGCAGTACGGACAGGTTCTCCTACGAGCAGTACTTC. Amino acids: CASSTDRFSYEQYF.

The V gene is TRBV5-1, the J gene TRBJ1-2; D call uncertain. The germline V gene has CDR1 SGHRS and CDR2 YFSETQ. Deletions cut 4 bases from V and 3 bases from J, with 13 bases between. The CDR3 runs 14 residues. Written as DNA, the CDR3 is TGCGCCAGCAGCCCAGGCGGCGACTACTATGGCTACACCTTC. Its translation: CASSPGGDYYGYTF.

This clonotype was observed a few times. The chain joins TRBV28 to TRBJ2-3; D may be TRBD2 (5 bases). V was trimmed by 5 bases and J by 2 bases, leaving 14 bases between them. The CDR3 extends over 15 amino acids. Germline V gene data show CDR1 as MDHEN and CDR2 as SYDVKM. This chain's CDR3 is CASSLAGSLTDTQYF. As DNA, the CDR3 is TGTGCCAGCAGTCTCGCTGGGAGCCTCACAGATACGCAGTATTTT.

This clonotype has only a few counts. The rearrangement links TRBV3-1 to TRBJ1-3; TRBD1 is a possible D gene (6 bases). The length of the CDR3 is 14 residues. Germline V gene lookup returns CDR1 LGHDT and CDR2 YNNKEL (reference sequence). Trimming shortened V by 1 base and J by 8 bases, and 12 bases separated the two germline ends. This chain's CDR3 is CASSQGAGEDTIYF. DNA of the CDR3: TGTGCCAGCAGCCAAGGGGCAGGGGAGGACACCATATATTTT.

This clonotype occurred a few times. The rearrangement joins TRBV12-3 or TRBV12-4 to TRBJ1-5, with D unresolved. V was clipped by 6 bases and J by 0 bases, with 3 bases between them. The CDR3 contains 12 residues. The CDR3, as DNA: TGTGCCAGCAGGTATAGCAATCAGCCCCAGCATTTT. It translates to CASRYSNQPQHF.

This clonotype was detected only a few times. V is TRBV7-8 and J is TRBJ2-1; 9 positions agree with TRBD2. Per the germline V gene, CDR1 is SGHVS and CDR2 is FQNEAQ. The CDR3 is 17 amino acids. Trimming at V came to 0 bases and at J to 3 bases, leaving 6 bases not matched to a gene. The CDR3 DNA is TGTGCCAGCAGCTTAGCGCGGGGGGGCTACGGCTACAATGAGCAGTTCTTC. Residues: CASSLARGGYGYNEQFF.

This clonotype has just a few counts. The rearrangement links TRBV23-1 to TRBJ2-7; D possibly corresponds to TRBD1 (5 bases). TRBV23-1 carries the ORF label, with uncertain function. The CDR3 has 17 amino acids. Trimming removed 4 bases from V and 2 bases from J, with 21 bases in between. The CDR3: CASSPQSPGAQTYEQYF. In DNA form, the CDR3 reads TGCGCCAGCAGTCCGCAATCCCCTGGGGCGCAAACCTACGAGCAGTACTTC.

With regard to this clonotype: At one boundary the junction diverges from the germline segment, which might be a read error. This chain joins TRBV6-6 and TRBJ1-1; D unresolved. The CDR3 spans 15 residues. CDR1 MNHNY and CDR2 SVGAGI come from the germline V gene (reference sequence). The CDR3 nucleotides read TGTGCCGGCAGTGCCCCGTGGGCTATGAACACTGAAGCTTTCTTT. It translates to CAGSAPWAMNTEAFF.

The gene calls are TRBV9 and TRBJ1-4; D is unclear. Trimming left V 2 bases short and J 2 bases short, with 7 bases between. Germline CDR1 reads SGDLS; CDR2 reads YYNGEE. This CDR3 contains 14 residues. The DNA of the CDR3 is TGTGCCAGCAGCGTGGGGATGACTAATGAAAAACTGTTTTTT. Its protein is CASSVGMTNEKLFF.

The genes are TRBV7-2 and TRBJ2-3; TRBD2 might be the D (7 bases). The CDR3 is made up of 16 amino acids. CDR1 is SGHTA, CDR2 FQGNSA, per germline. Trimming took off 1 base at V and 5 bases at J, with 16 bases between the two ends. In DNA form, the CDR3 reads TGTGCCAGCAGCTTAGGCCTTGGGGGGGGCCGAGATACGCAGTATTTT. This gives the protein CASSLGLGGGRDTQYF.

This clonotype was seen more than once but under ten times. The genes are TRBV28 and TRBJ2-5; D uncertain. The last part of the DNA fits TRBJ2-7 better; the J call may be wrong. Germline assignment: CDR1 MDHEN and CDR2 SYDVKM. CDR3 length equals 13 residues. CDR3 region: CASSPVPAREQYF. CDR3 DNA sequence: TGTGCCAGCAGTCCGGTCCCAGCTCGCGAGCAGTACTTC.

This clonotype was seen more than once but under ten times. DNA of the CDR3: TGCAGTGCCGTTCCCATAGATTGGCAACGCACTGAAGCTTTCTTT. Its protein is CSAVPIDWQRTEAFF. The chain recombines TRBV20-1 with TRBJ1-1; D is uncertain. V shed 6 bases and J shed 4 bases, with 21 bases lying between them. The CDR3 runs to 15 residues. Germline V gives CDR1 DFQATT, CDR2 SNEGSKA (reference sequence).

The CDR3 coding sequence is TGTGCCAGCAGCCAAGGATCATTTCGTGGGTACTCGGTCACCGGGGAGCTGTTTTTT. It codes for CASSQGSFRGYSVTGELFF. J is TRBJ2-2 and V is TRBV3-1, with D unresolved. The V gene lost 1 base and the J gene lost 4 bases, with 22 bases spanning the gap. This CDR3 is built from 19 residues. Germline assignment: CDR1 LGHDT and CDR2 YNNKEL (reference sequence).

V and J are TRBV5-1 and TRBJ1-6; D unresolved. Trimming left V 4 bases short and J 10 bases short, with 18 bases between. Looked up from germline, CDR1 is SGHRS and CDR2 is YFSETQ. The length of the CDR3 is 15 residues. The CDR3 loop reads CASSPGGRLGSPLHF. CDR3 DNA sequence: TGCGCCAGCAGCCCCGGTGGGAGACTAGGATCACCCCTCCACTTT.

The sample holds a few counts of this clonotype. The J gene is TRBJ2-4, the V gene TRBV12-3 or TRBV12-4; 8 nucleotides agree with TRBD1. CDR3 length: 13 amino acids. V was clipped by 3 bases and J by 10 bases; unmatched bases: 5. CDR3 nucleotides: TGTGCCAGCAGTTTGGACAGGGCAGATATTCAGTACTTC. This translates into CASSLDRADIQYF.

This clonotype was counted a single time. The J gene is TRBJ1-1, the V gene TRBV20-1; D remains ambiguous. V was clipped by 5 bases and J by 4 bases, with 5 bases between them. Per the germline V gene, CDR1 is DFQATT and CDR2 is SNEGSKA (reference sequence). This CDR3 is 10 amino acids long. The CDR3 region has the DNA TGCAGTGCTTTGGGCACTGAAGCTTTCTTT. Translating gives CSALGTEAFF.

The V call is TRBV2, the J call TRBJ1-3; D uncertain. Germline V gene data show CDR1 as SNHLY and CDR2 as FYNNEI. This CDR3 is built from 11 residues. With 7 bases removed from V and 2 bases from J, the gap between germline ends came to 3 bases. CDR3 amino acids: CASNTGNTIYF. Here the CDR3 DNA reads TGTGCCAGCAATACTGGAAACACCATATATTTT.

The table lists this clonotype with a few counts. The conserved closing phenylalanine or tryptophan is absent in this CDR3, likely reflecting a read error. The rearrangement uses TRBV4-2 and TRBJ1-1; D is unresolved. Germline CDR1 is LGHNA and CDR2 is YNFKEQ. CDR3 length: 14 amino acids. The germline V and J ends were trimmed by 0 bases and 2 bases, with 7 bases remaining between them. CDR3: CASSQEALNTEAFS. CDR3 in DNA: TGTGCCAGCAGCCAAGAGGCCCTAAACACTGAAGCTTTCTCT.

The chain uses TRBV29-1 and TRBJ1-4; TRBD1 matches 7 bases. Germline V lookup: CDR1 SQVTM, CDR2 ANQGSEA. With 3 bases clipped from V and 5 bases from J, the junction kept 9 bases outside the gene matches. CDR3 size: 15 residues. The CDR3 loop is CSVEFRDSPNEKLFF. The CDR3 bases are TGCAGCGTTGAGTTCCGGGACAGTCCGAATGAAAAACTGTTTTTT.

V is TRBV6-2 or TRBV6-3 and J is TRBJ2-5; 8 bases fit TRBD1. The J call is doubtful: the DNA matches TRBJ2-7 better. This CDR3 comprises 15 residues. Looked up from germline, CDR1 is MNHEY and CDR2 is SVGEGT. The CDR3: CASTTSGTGYHEQYF. The CDR3, as DNA: TGTGCCAGCACCACATCCGGGACAGGCTATCACGAGCAGTACTTC.

This clonotype was recorded a few times. The chain uses TRBV24-1 and TRBJ1-1; TRBD1 agrees at 10 bases. Germline trimming cut 5 bases from V and 4 bases from J; bases unmatched to any gene: 6. The length of the CDR3 is 15 residues. In germline, CDR1 is KGHDR, CDR2 SFDVKD. CDR3 loop: CATSAATGGITEAFF. CDR3 DNA sequence: TGTGCCACCAGTGCTGCGACAGGGGGCATCACTGAAGCTTTCTTT.

V gene TRBV2 combines with J gene TRBJ1-1; weak D call: TRBD1 (6 bases). Germline CDR1 SNHLY, CDR2 FYNNEI. This CDR3 comprises 15 residues. Between the trimmed V and J ends, which lost 0 bases and 5 bases, there was a span of 13 bases. CDR3 region: CASSEAEGGRTEAFF. CDR3 in DNA: TGTGCCAGCAGTGAAGCGGAAGGGGGTAGGACTGAAGCTTTCTTT.

V gene TRBV7-2 combines with J gene TRBJ2-7, with D unclear. Germline V lookup: CDR1 SGHTA, CDR2 FQGNSA. The CDR3 loop spans 13 amino acids. Trimming removed 5 bases from V and 0 bases from J, with 8 bases in between. This chain's CDR3 is CASSPRYSYEQYF. In nucleotides, the CDR3 is TGTGCCAGCAGCCCTAGGTACTCCTACGAGCAGTACTTC.

A note on this clonotype: Germline is not matched at one junction end, which may reflect a read error. The chain carries TRBV24-1 and TRBJ2-5, with 10 bases lining up with TRBD2. Germline V lookup: CDR1 KGHDR, CDR2 SFDVKD. The CDR3 is 15 amino acids. The CDR3 protein is CATTKAGGHREAQYF. The CDR3 DNA is TGTGCCACCACCAAAGCGGGGGGGCATCGAGAGGCCCAGTACTTC.

The table lists this clonotype with a count of one. The J gene is TRBJ2-5, the V gene TRBV5-1; 9 nucleotides agree with TRBD1. The closer fit of TRBJ2-1 to the DNA end suggests the J call may be wrong. The germline V gene has CDR1 SGHRS and CDR2 YFSETQ. This CDR3 is 13 amino acids long. CDR3 sequence reads: CASRNRGQDEQFF. The CDR3 region has the DNA TGCGCCAGCAGGAACAGGGGGCAGGATGAGCAGTTCTTC.

A few counts support this clonotype. This chain joins TRBV9 and TRBJ1-6, with D perhaps TRBD1 (6 bases). The CDR3 has 16 amino acids. CDR1 SGDLS and CDR2 YYNGEE come from the germline V gene. V lost 3 bases to trimming and J lost 7 bases, with 17 bases between them. Written as DNA, the CDR3 is TGTGCCAGCAGCGCCTTCGTGGGGGCCGGGAATTCACCCCTCCACTTT. It codes for CASSAFVGAGNSPLHF.